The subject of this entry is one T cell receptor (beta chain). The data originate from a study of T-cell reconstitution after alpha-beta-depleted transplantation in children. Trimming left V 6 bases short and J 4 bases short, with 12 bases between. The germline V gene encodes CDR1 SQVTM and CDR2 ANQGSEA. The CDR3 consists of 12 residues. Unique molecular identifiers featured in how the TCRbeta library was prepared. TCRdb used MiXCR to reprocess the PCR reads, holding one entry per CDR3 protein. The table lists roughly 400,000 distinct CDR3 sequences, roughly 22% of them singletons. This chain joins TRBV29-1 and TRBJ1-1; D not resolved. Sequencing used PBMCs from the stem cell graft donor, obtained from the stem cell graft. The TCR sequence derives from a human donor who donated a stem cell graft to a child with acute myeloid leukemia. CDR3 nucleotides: TGCAGCGTCCACGAAGGACTCACTGAAGCTTTCTTT. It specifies CSVHEGLTEAFF. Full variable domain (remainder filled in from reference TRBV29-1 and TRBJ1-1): SAVISQKPSRDICQRGTSLTIQCQVDSQVTMMFWYRQQPGQSLTLIATANQGSEATYESGFVIDKFPISRPNLTFSTLTVSNMSPEDSSIYLCSVHEGLTEAFFGQGTRLTVV.